A single sample gave rise to the 16 T cell receptor beta chains below, sequenced in a study of blood T cell repertoires in COVID-19. Assay used: immunoSEQ multiplex PCR; TCRdb lists only in-frame clones, some missing. This table holds 180,000 or so clones, around four fifths found once. Sequencing was carried out using PBMCs or T cells enriched from blood (not recorded which). Receptor source: a woman aged 45-59 years who had recovered from COVID-19.

V is TRBV10-1 and J is TRBJ2-1; D call uncertain. CDR1 WNHNN and CDR2 SYGVQD come from the germline V gene (reference sequence). This CDR3 comprises 13 residues. V was pared by 7 bases and J by 9 bases, with 16 bases between. This CDR3 reads CASKAAERSEQFF. The DNA for the CDR3 is TGCGCCAGCAAGGCCGCTGAGAGGTCTGAGCAGTTCTTC.

This chain links TRBV30 with TRBJ1-2; D is uncertain. Trimming took 2 bases from V and 4 from J, leaving 5 bases between them. This CDR3 has 11 residues. Germline V CDR1 and CDR2: GTSNPN, SVGIG (reference sequence). CDR3 region: CAWSQSYGYTF. In nucleotides, the CDR3 is TGTGCCTGGAGTCAGTCCTATGGCTACACCTTC.

The CDR3 coding sequence is TGTGCCAGCAGCCCACAGGGATACGGTGGCTACACCTTC. As protein: CASSPQGYGGYTF. The J gene is TRBJ1-2, the V gene TRBV7-3; a weak D match, TRBD1 (6 bases). The CDR3 sequence is 13 residues long. Germline lookup yields CDR1 SGHTA and CDR2 FQGTGA. V was pared by 5 bases and J by 7 bases, with 14 bases between.

V and J are TRBV2 and TRBJ1-1; a possible D gene is TRBD1 (5 bases). The germline V gene encodes CDR1 SNHLY and CDR2 FYNNEI. This CDR3 is built from 15 residues. Trimming pared 8 bases from V and 10 bases from J, leaving 26 bases between. CDR3 nucleotides: TGTGCCAGCCCATTAGGTCAGGGAACGGGGGTTCGAGCTTTCTTT. Translated, it gives CASPLGQGTGVRAFF.

This clone is a singleton in its sample. The chain couples TRBV5-1 to TRBJ1-5; D gene ambiguous. Germline V gene lookup returns CDR1 SGHRS and CDR2 YFSETQ. The CDR3 has 18 residues. V was pared by 2 bases and J by 0 bases, with 18 bases between. This CDR3 reads CASSLGSGIGYSNQPQHF. DNA of the CDR3: TGCGCCAGCAGCTTAGGGTCCGGGATTGGGTATAGCAATCAGCCCCAGCATTTT.

The chain uses TRBV11-2 and TRBJ1-1, with TRBD1 as a possible D gene (6 bases). This CDR3 contains 15 residues. Trimming stripped 5 bases from V and 11 bases from J, with 24 bases between. Germline-derived CDR1 and CDR2 are SGHAT and FQNNGV. Written as DNA, the CDR3 is TGTGCCAGCAGCGCGTTACAGGGAACTCCTCTGGCCGCTTTCTTT. This gives the protein CASSALQGTPLAAFF.

This chain joins TRBV6-5 and TRBJ2-1; 15 bases fit TRBD2. CDR1 and CDR2 (germline): MNHEY, SVGAGI. This CDR3 contains 14 residues. Germline trimming cut 6 bases from V and 10 bases from J; bases unmatched to any gene: 4. The CDR3 DNA is TGTGCCAGCAGAGGACTAGCGGGAGGGTGGGAGCAGTTCTTC. Translating gives CASRGLAGGWEQFF.

The V and J genes are TRBV7-8 and TRBJ2-3, with TRBD2 as a possible D gene (6 bases). The CDR3 runs 15 residues. Per germline, CDR1 SGHVS and CDR2 FQNEAQ. Trimming left V 6 bases short and J 3 bases short, with 16 bases between. The CDR3 DNA sequence: TGTGCCAGCAGATCTGCTAGCGTATGGACAGATACGCAGTATTTT. It specifies CASRSASVWTDTQYF.

The chain recombines TRBV30 with TRBJ1-5, with 7 positions matching TRBD1. This CDR3 has 16 residues. The germline gives CDR1 GTSNPN, CDR2 SVGIG (reference sequence). V was pared by 0 bases and J by 6 bases, with 11 bases of the junction left unmatched. CDR3 region: CAWSVRRGLGSQPQHF. The CDR3 bases are TGTGCCTGGAGTGTGAGGAGGGGGCTCGGAAGTCAGCCCCAGCATTTT.

The rearrangement uses TRBV4-1 and TRBJ1-1; D possibly corresponds to TRBD1 (5 bases). The V end was cut by 2 bases, the J end by 8 bases, with 12 bases between. The CDR3 extends over 13 amino acids. Germline assignment: CDR1 MGHRA and CDR2 YSYEKL. The CDR3 here is CASSQLTGIEAFF. Here the CDR3 DNA reads TGCGCCAGCAGCCAACTTACAGGAATAGAAGCTTTCTTT.

This sequence joins TRBV5-4 and TRBJ1-2; D might be TRBD1 (5 bases). The CDR3 has 17 residues. With 0 bases removed from V and 4 bases from J, the gap between germline ends came to 19 bases. CDR1 and CDR2 from the germline V gene are SGHNT and YYREEE (reference sequence). CDR3: CASSLVGRAPGGYGYTF. The CDR3 nucleotides read TGTGCCAGCAGCTTGGTAGGGAGGGCCCCTGGGGGCTATGGCTACACCTTC.

The chain is built from TRBV7-2 and TRBJ1-1, with D perhaps matching TRBD1 (5 bases). The CDR3 runs 15 residues. The V and J ends lost 1 base and 3 bases respectively, with 12 bases between them. Germline assignment: CDR1 SGHTA and CDR2 FQGNSA. CDR3 DNA: TGTGCCAGCAGCTTAGATCCGGGGGGAGACACTGAAGCTTTCTTT. Translating gives CASSLDPGGDTEAFF.

The chain links TRBV6-2 or TRBV6-3 to TRBJ2-2; a weak D match, TRBD2 (5 bases). The CDR3 is made up of 17 amino acids. V shed 6 bases and J shed 1 base, with 18 bases lying between them. The germline V gene encodes CDR1 MNHEY and CDR2 SVGEGT. This chain's CDR3 is CASSPDRGSLNTGELFF. Here the CDR3 DNA reads TGTGCCAGCAGCCCTGATCGGGGATCACTGAACACCGGGGAGCTGTTTTTT.

The table lists this clone with a count of one. V gene TRBV7-6 combines with J gene TRBJ2-5; D is perhaps TRBD2 (5 bases). V gave up 5 bases and J gave up 1 base, with 26 bases separating them. There are 19 residues in the CDR3. CDR1 and CDR2 (germline): SGHVS, FNYEAQ. The chain's CDR3 is CASSPASPSPGPFQETQYF. CDR3 DNA sequence: TGTGCCAGCAGCCCGGCTAGCCCCTCCCCGGGTCCCTTCCAAGAGACCCAGTACTTC.

This clone came up a few times. This rearrangement joins TRBV25-1 to TRBJ1-2, with 8 bases that match TRBD1. From germline, CDR1 is MGHDK and CDR2 SYGVNS. The ends lost 6 bases at V and 5 bases at J; junction bases unmatched: 5. This CDR3 comprises 13 residues. The CDR3 nucleotides read TGTGCCAGCAGGCCGGGACAGGATTATGGCTACACCTTC. Residues: CASRPGQDYGYTF.

The rearrangement joins TRBV4-1 to TRBJ2-5; D gene unclear. There are 13 residues in the CDR3. Germline CDR1 is MGHRA and CDR2 is YSYEKL. The V and J ends lost 4 bases and 5 bases respectively, with 11 bases between them. The chain's CDR3 is CASSPASRETQYF. CDR3 nucleotide sequence: TGCGCCAGCAGCCCCGCTTCTCGGGAGACCCAGTACTTC.